The 5 T cell receptor beta chains listed next were all sequenced from one sample in a study of blood T cell repertoires in COVID-19. TCRdb's table, derived via immunoSEQ multiplex PCR, lists solely in-frame clones and lacks some. The sample holds 180,000 or so clones, roughly four fifths seen once. Source material: peripheral blood. The origin of the receptors is a woman aged 40 to 50 with COVID-19, enrolled during active disease.

The chain combines TRBV7-2 with TRBJ1-1; 7 positions agree with TRBD1. J was trimmed by 3 bases and V by 5 bases; bases with no gene match: 9. CDR1 and CDR2 (germline): SGHTA, FQGNSA. The CDR3 is made up of 15 amino acids. For the CDR3, the DNA is TGTGCCAGCAGCAAATTTAAGGGGGCCTACACTGAAGCTTTCTTT. Translating gives CASSKFKGAYTEAFF.

This rearrangement joins TRBV19 to TRBJ1-2, with a possible D match to TRBD1 (6 bases). V lost 4 bases, J lost 2 bases, and 11 bases lay in between. The V gene's germline CDR1 is LNHDA and CDR2 SQIVND (reference sequence). The CDR3 consists of 14 residues. CDR3: CASSKQGPNYGYTF. The DNA of the CDR3 is TGTGCCAGTAGTAAACAGGGTCCCAACTATGGCTACACCTTC.

The chain combines TRBV7-3 with TRBJ2-3; D might be TRBD2 (6 bases). This CDR3 has 14 amino acids. Trimming removed 4 bases at V and 5 bases at J, with 13 bases between. Germline V gene data show CDR1 as SGHTA and CDR2 as FQGTGA. The CDR3 nucleotides read TGTGCCAGCAGCTCCGGGGGAGGAGGAGATACGCAGTATTTT. Its translation: CASSSGGGGDTQYF.

The chain uses TRBV5-1 and TRBJ2-1; D is perhaps TRBD2 (5 bases). This CDR3 is 13 amino acids long. V lost 1 base to trimming and J lost 8 bases, with 10 bases between them. Germline lookup yields CDR1 SGHRS and CDR2 YFSETQ. CDR3 sequence: CASSLLAQDEQFF. DNA for the CDR3: TGCGCCAGCAGCTTGCTAGCCCAAGATGAGCAGTTCTTC.

This clone was seen just once. The CDR3 DNA is TGTGCAAGTCGCTCGACACGCCCCAGACGGCAGCCCCAGCATTTT. It specifies CASRSTRPRRQPQHF. The rearrangement joins TRBV12-2 to TRBJ1-5; the table assigns TRBD1, which was not confirmed against the DNA. TRBV12-2 is a documented pseudogene. This CDR3 spans 15 amino acids.